This TCR beta chain was obtained from a study of cytomegalovirus exposure and HLA in healthy donors. The overall study: Prior work identified around 100 million unique TCR beta sequences in around 170 million T cells. Study results and caveats: Many donors carried some public TCRs, although rarity characterized most TCR sequences. Later, TCR association rates were found to vary by HLA locus, highest for DRB1 and lowest for HLA-C.

The PCR made use of 60 Vbeta and 13 Jbeta primers. The data were produced by immunoSEQ multiplex PCR, yet TCRdb's version contains in-frame clones alone and is incomplete. The table counts 150,000 to 200,000 clones; 0.79% lies in the top ten. The CDR3 consists of 14 residues. Germline CDR1 SGHTA, CDR2 FQGNSA. The germline V and J ends were trimmed by 5 bases and 8 bases, with 18 bases remaining between them. Healthy bone marrow donors made up the donors. Of note for this clone: Antigen unknown.

The chain carries TRBV7-2 and TRBJ1-1; no clear D gene. The clonotype comes from a woman aged 18-29 years in good health and CMV-seropositive. Sample: PBMCs. CDR3 DNA: TGTGCCAGCAGCACCGGCCTTGATGACTCCGAAGCTTTCTTT. Protein product: CASSTGLDDSEAFF.